The rows below give T cell receptor beta chains drawn from one sample of a study of breast tumors, draining lymph nodes, adjacent tissues. TCRdb ran MiXCR on the multiplex PCR reads and lists one entry per CDR3 protein. The repertoire holds about 140,000 distinct CDR3 sequences, with about a fifth as singletons. Sequencing was performed on axillary lymph node tissue. The receptors were sampled from a female donor with breast cancer. Some clones in this sample may be carry-over from other donors' samples. Both conserved end residues are part of each CDR3. The order of the fields is J gene, V gene, D gene, clone size, CDR3 DNA, CDR3 protein. The D gene is left open where the match is weak. Clone size, where shown, is once, few, many, or a class for clones that have expanded.

TRBJ1-5 | TRBV5-6 | NA | many | TGTGCCAGCAGCCCGCAGGGTGGGGTCGGTCAGCCCCAGCATTTT | CASSPQGGVGQPQHF
TRBJ2-1 | TRBV7-8 | NA | many | TGTGCCAGCAGCTTAATGGGGCGCTCCTACAATGAGCAGTTCTTC | CASSLMGRSYNEQFF
TRBJ2-7 | TRBV28 | TRBD1 | many | TGTGCCAGCAGTTTGGGGCAGGGGGCGAAAATGTCCTACGAGCAGTACTTC | CASSLGQGAKMSYEQYF
TRBJ1-5 | TRBV10-1 | NA | many | TGCGCCAGCAGTCTGCTCAGAGGGCCGGCTATCAGCAATCAGCCCCAGCATTTT | CASSLLRGPAISNQPQHF
TRBJ1-6 | TRBV11-2 | NA | many | TGTGCCAGCAGCTTCCGGACCGATAGCTCCTATAATTCACCCCTCCACTTT | CASSFRTDSSYNSPLHF
TRBJ2-1 | TRBV4-3 | TRBD2 | many | TGCGCCAGCAGCCAAAGATCACGACTAGCGGGAGCCGGTGGGGAGCAGTTCTTC | CASSQRSRLAGAGGEQFF
TRBJ2-1 | TRBV5-8 | TRBD1 | many | TGTGCCAGCAGCGTCCCGGGACAGGGATTGGTAGTCAATGAGCAGTTCTTC | CASSVPGQGLVVNEQFF
TRBJ2-3 | TRBV20-1 | TRBD2 | many | TGCAGTGCTAGAGATCGGACTAGCGGGACAGATACGCAGTATTTT | CSARDRTSGTDTQYF
TRBJ2-7 | TRBV20-1 | NA | many | TGCAGTGCTGATCTAGCGTCGGATGGTCCCTACGAGCAGTACTTC | CSADLASDGPYEQYF
TRBJ1-6 | TRBV20-1 | TRBD1 | many | TGCAGTGCTAGAGGAGGACAGGGGGCCTTTTCACCCCTCCACTTT | CSARGGQGAFSPLHF
TRBJ2-1 | TRBV28 | TRBD2 | NA | TGTGCCAGCAGTTTAAGTGGGACGGGAGGCAGCTCCTGCAATGAGCAGTTCTTC | CASSLSGTGGSSCNEQFF
TRBJ2-1 | TRBV27 | TRBD1 | NA | TGTGCCAGCAGTTTGCCTTTAGGCAGGGGGATGTACAATGAGCAGTTCTTC | CASSLPLGRGMYNEQFF
TRBJ1-5 | TRBV12-3/TRBV12-4 | TRBD1 | few | TGTGCCAGCAGACGCGAAACAGGGGGCGGTCAGCCCCAGCATTTT | CASRRETGGGQPQHF
TRBJ2-5 | TRBV18 | NA | many | TGTGCCAGCTCACGCGGGGAGACCCAGTACTTC | CASSRGETQYF
TRBJ2-5 | TRBV20-1 | TRBD2 | NA | TGCAGTGCCAGGAGCGGACTAGCGGGATGGTTGAGGCTGGAGACCCAGTACTTC | CSARSGLAGWLRLETQYF
TRBJ2-3 | TRBV3-1 | NA | few | TGTGCCAGCAGCCCCCCGGGACTGCGCACAGATACGCAGTATTTT | CASSPPGLRTDTQYF
TRBJ1-5 | TRBV27 | TRBD1 | NA | TGTGCCAGCAGTTTAGACAGGGTCCGGCCCCAGCATTTT | CASSLDRVRPQHF
TRBJ2-1 | TRBV15 | TRBD2 | many | TGTGCCACCAGCAGAGTTACTAGCGGAATCAATGAGCAGTTCTTC | CATSRVTSGINEQFF
TRBJ2-7 | TRBV20-1 | TRBD1 | NA | TGCAGTGCTAGCGGGGACAGGGGCTCCTACGAGCAGTACTTC | CSASGDRGSYEQYF
TRBJ2-3 | TRBV30 | NA | NA | TGTGCCTGGAGTGTAGTGTCAGATACGCAGTATTTT | CAWSVVSDTQYF
TRBJ2-1 | TRBV6-5 | TRBD1 | few | TGTGCCAGCAGTTCATTGGGACAGGGGACCTACAATGAGCAGTTCTTC | CASSSLGQGTYNEQFF
TRBJ2-7 | TRBV20-1 | NA | NA | TGCAGTGCTAGAGACCGGGACGGGTCCAAGTACGAGCAGCACTTC | CSARDRDGSKYEQHF
TRBJ2-3 | TRBV12-3/TRBV12-4 | NA | many | TGTGCCAGCAGAGTTGGGGGAGGCACAGATACGCAGTATTTT | CASRVGGGTDTQYF
TRBJ2-7 | TRBV11-3 | TRBD1 | medium-sized | TGTGCCAGCAGCTTAGGCAGGGGGAGCTACGAGCAGTACTTC | CASSLGRGSYEQYF
TRBJ2-3 | TRBV12-3/TRBV12-4 | TRBD1 | many | TGTGCCAGCAGTTTGGGGACAGGGGGCAATGGAGATACGCAGTATTTT | CASSLGTGGNGDTQYF
TRBJ2-3 | TRBV12-3/TRBV12-4 | TRBD2 | many | TGTGCCTCCAAGCGGGGAGGCACAGATACGCAGTATTTT | CASKRGGTDTQYF
TRBJ1-4 | TRBV20-1 | NA | many | TGCAGTGCTAGAGAAGGGGGAAATGAAAAACTGTTTTTT | CSAREGGNEKLFF
TRBJ2-6 | TRBV2 | NA | NA | TGTGCCAGCAGGGTACTGGTCTCTGGGGCCAACGTCCTGACTTTC | CASRVLVSGANVLTF
TRBJ1-5 | TRBV28 | NA | NA | TGTGCCAGCAGTTTTAGAGGGCGTAGCCAGCCCCAGCATTTT | CASSFRGRSQPQHF
TRBJ2-1 | TRBV7-2 | NA | many | TGTGCCAGCAGCCTAGGCCAACTCTACAATGAGCAGTTCTTC | CASSLGQLYNEQFF
TRBJ2-1 | TRBV7-9 | TRBD2 | many | TGTGCCAGCAGCAGCGTTACTAGCGGGAGGCCGAGCTCCTACAATGAGCAGTTCTTC | CASSSVTSGRPSSYNEQFF
TRBJ2-7 | TRBV28 | NA | few | TGTGCCAGCAGTTTATTAGCTAGCTACGAGCAGTACTTC | CASSLLASYEQYF
TRBJ1-3 | TRBV7-6 | NA | many | TGTGCCAGCAGCTTAGCGGCAGGGCTCTCTGGAAACACCATATATTTT | CASSLAAGLSGNTIYF
TRBJ2-5 | TRBV7-9 | NA | NA | TGTGCCAGCAGCTCCCCGACCGGGACTCCCTGGGAGACCCAGTACTTC | CASSSPTGTPWETQYF
TRBJ2-1 | TRBV27 | NA | NA | TGTGCCAGCAGTTTACGATCAGGGGTTGGGGTCAATGAGCAGTTCTTC | CASSLRSGVGVNEQFF
TRBJ2-1 | TRBV24-1 | TRBD2 | many | TGTGCCACCAGTGATCCTAGCGGGGGGAGCTCCTACAATGAGCAGTTCTTC | CATSDPSGGSSYNEQFF
TRBJ2-7 | TRBV9 | TRBD2 | many | TGTGCCAGCAGCGAGGGGGGACTAGCGGACACCTACGAGCAGTACTTC | CASSEGGLADTYEQYF